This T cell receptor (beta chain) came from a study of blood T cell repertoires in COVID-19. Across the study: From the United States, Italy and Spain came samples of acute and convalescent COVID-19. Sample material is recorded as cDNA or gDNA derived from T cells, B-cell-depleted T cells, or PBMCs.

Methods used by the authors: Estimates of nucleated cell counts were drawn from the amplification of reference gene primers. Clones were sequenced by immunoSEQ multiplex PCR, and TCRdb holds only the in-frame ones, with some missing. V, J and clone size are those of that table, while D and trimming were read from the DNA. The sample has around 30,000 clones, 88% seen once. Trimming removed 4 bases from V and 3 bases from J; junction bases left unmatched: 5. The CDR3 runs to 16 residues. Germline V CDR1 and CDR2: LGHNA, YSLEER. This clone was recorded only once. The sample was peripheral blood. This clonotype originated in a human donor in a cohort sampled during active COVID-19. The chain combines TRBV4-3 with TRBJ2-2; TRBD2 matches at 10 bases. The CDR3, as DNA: TGCGCCAGCAGCCGTAATCTAGCGGGGGACACCGGGGAGCTGTTTTTT. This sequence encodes CASSRNLAGDTGELFF.